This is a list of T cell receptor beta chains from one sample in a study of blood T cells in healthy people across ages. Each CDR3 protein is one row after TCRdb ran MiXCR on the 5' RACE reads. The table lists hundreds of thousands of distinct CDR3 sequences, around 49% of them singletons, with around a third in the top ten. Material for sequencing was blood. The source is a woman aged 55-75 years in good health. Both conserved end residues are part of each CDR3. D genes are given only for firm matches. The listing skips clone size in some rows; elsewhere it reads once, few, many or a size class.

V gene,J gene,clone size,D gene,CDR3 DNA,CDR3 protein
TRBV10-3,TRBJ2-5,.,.,TGTGCCATCAGTGAGCCACAGGGTCCAGAGACCCAGTACTTC,CAISEPQGPETQYF
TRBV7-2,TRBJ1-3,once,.,TGTGCCAGCAGCCCCCAGGGAGGGACTGGAAACACCATATATTTT,CASSPQGGTGNTIYF
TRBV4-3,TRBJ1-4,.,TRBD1,TGCGCCAGCAGCCGAGACGGGACAGGAGGAGAAAAACTGTTTTTT,CASSRDGTGGEKLFF
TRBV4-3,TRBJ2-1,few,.,TGCGCCAGCAGCCAAGGGGGGAAAGGGACCAATGAGCAGTTCTTC,CASSQGGKGTNEQFF
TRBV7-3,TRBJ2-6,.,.,TGTGCCAGCAGCCACCCAAGGGCCAACGTCCTGACTTTC,CASSHPRANVLTF
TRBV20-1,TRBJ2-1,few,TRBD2,TGCAGTGCGGCCCGGGAGGCCACCATTCACCATGAGCAGTTCTTC,CSAAREATIHHEQFF
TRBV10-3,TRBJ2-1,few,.,TGTGCCATCAGTGAGTTCCCCAATGAGCAGTTCTTC,CAISEFPNEQFF
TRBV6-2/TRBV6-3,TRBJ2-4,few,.,TGTGCCAGCAGTTATGCGACACTTAAACAGCAGTACTTC,CASSYATLKQQYF
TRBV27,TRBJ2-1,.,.,TGTGCCAGCAGTTTAGGCCCCGGGACAAGGGAGGCTGAGCAGTTCTTC,CASSLGPGTREAEQFF
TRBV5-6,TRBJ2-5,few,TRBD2,TGTGCCAGCAGCAGGCGGATTAGCGGGAGGGATCAAGAGACCCAGTACTTC,CASSRRISGRDQETQYF
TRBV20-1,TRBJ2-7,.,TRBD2,TGCAGTGCAAAAGCCGGGACTAGCTACTACGAGCAGTACTTC,CSAKAGTSYYEQYF
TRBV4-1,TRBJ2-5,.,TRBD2,TGCGCCAGCAGCCAAGCTGACCCGGGACTAGCGGGCGCGCAGTACTTC,CASSQADPGLAGAQYF
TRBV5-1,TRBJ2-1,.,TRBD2,TGCGCCAGCGGGACTAGCGGGAGTAGGTATCAGCAGTTCTTC,CASGTSGSRYQQFF
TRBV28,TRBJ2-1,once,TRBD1,TGTGCCAGCAGTCCCTACGGGACAGCGAGGGACAATGAGCAGTTCTTC,CASSPYGTARDNEQFF
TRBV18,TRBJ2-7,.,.,TGTGCCAGCTCACCACCGCTAGCCACCTACAATGAGCAGTACTTC,CASSPPLATYNEQYF
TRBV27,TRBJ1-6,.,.,TGTGCCAGCAGTTTAGCGCCTACGGGCCGGAATTCACCCCTCCACTTT,CASSLAPTGRNSPLHF
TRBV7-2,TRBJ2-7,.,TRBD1,TGTGCCAGCAGCTCAACCGGGACAGTCTCCTCCGAGCAGTACTTC,CASSSTGTVSSEQYF
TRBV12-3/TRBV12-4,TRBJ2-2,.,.,TGTGCCAGCAGTTTCGAGGGGGAGCTGTTTTTT,CASSFEGELFF
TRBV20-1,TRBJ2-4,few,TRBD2,TGCAGTGCTAGAGGCCTAGCGGCAGCCAAAAACATTCAGTACTTC,CSARGLAAAKNIQYF
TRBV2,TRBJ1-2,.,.,TGTGCCAGCAGTGAAAGCCGCTGGACAGTTCTTGGCTACACCTTC,CASSESRWTVLGYTF
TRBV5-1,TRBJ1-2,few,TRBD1,TGCGCCAGCAGCACCGGGACAGATACATTCTATGGCTACACCTTC,CASSTGTDTFYGYTF
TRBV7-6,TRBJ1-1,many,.,TGTGCCAGCAGCTTAGCGTTGGGCACTGAAGCTTTCTTT,CASSLALGTEAFF
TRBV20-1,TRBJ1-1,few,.,TGCAGTGCTAGCGCGGGCACTGAAGCTTTCTTT,CSASAGTEAFF
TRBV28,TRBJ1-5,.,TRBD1,TGTGCCAGCACTGAGGGACAGGGCCGGAATCAGCCCCAGCATTTT,CASTEGQGRNQPQHF
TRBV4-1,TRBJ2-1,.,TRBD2,TGCGCCAGCAGCCAGCAGCGGGAGGGGCGTTACAATGAGCAGTTCTTC,CASSQQREGRYNEQFF
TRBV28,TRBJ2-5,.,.,TGTGCCAGCAGTTCTCCAGGAAGATTAGAGACCCAGTACTTC,CASSSPGRLETQYF